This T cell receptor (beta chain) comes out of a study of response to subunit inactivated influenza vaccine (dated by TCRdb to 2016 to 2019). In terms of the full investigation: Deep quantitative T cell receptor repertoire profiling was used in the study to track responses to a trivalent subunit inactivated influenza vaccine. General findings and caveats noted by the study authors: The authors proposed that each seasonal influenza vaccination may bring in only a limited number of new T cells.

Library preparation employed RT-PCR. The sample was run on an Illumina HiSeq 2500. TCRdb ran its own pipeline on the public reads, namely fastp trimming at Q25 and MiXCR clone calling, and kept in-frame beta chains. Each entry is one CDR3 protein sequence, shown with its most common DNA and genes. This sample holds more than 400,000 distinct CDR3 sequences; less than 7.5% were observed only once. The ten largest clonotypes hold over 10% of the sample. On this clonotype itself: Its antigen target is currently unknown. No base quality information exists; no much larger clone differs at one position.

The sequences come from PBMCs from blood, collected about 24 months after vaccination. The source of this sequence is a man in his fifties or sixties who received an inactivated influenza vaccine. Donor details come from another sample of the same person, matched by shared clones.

Read as DNA, the sequence is TGTGCCAGCAGCTACCCGGGACCGACGTGGGAGCAGTACTTC. Its coded protein is CASSYPGPTWEQYF. The sequence is built from TRBV7-2 and TRBJ2-7, with the D assignment possibly TRBD1 or TRBD2, given 5 matching bases for each. The CDR3, cysteine through phenylalanine, is 14 amino acids long. Only the CDR3 region is kept as DNA, spanning 42 bases read in frame from base 1. As encoded in the germline V gene, CDR1 is SGHTA while CDR2 is FQGNSA. V is clipped by 4 bases and J by 7 bases, and the sequence between their germline boundaries is 17 bases long.